These 31 T cell receptor beta chains came from one sample sequenced in a study of T cell repertoires in cytomegalovirus infection. TCRdb redid the calling of the reads with MiXCR, one entry per CDR3 protein. Of around 300,000 distinct CDR3 sequences in the sample, over 7.5% are singletons; the top ten hold 3.5% to 4.5%. Material for sequencing was PBMCs. The receptors stem from a human donor in good health (CMV status not recorded). Some clones in this sample may be carry-over from other donors' samples.

This clonotype was recorded a few times. It may be a read error: a sequence one base away is much more abundant. The chain links TRBV7-4 to TRBJ2-7; no definite D call. The CDR3 length is 10 residues. Trimming stripped 0 bases from V and 6 bases from J, with 0 bases between. CDR1 SGHVT and CDR2 SQSDAQ come from the germline V gene. Written as DNA, the CDR3 is TGTGCCAGCAGCTTAGCCGAGCAGTACTTC. Amino acid sequence: CASSLAEQYF.

This clonotype has just a few counts. V gene TRBV12-3 or TRBV12-4 combines with J gene TRBJ2-1, with TRBD1 identical over 7 bases. CDR3 size: 15 residues. V lost 7 bases and J lost 8; bases outside the gene matches: 14. The CDR3 DNA reads TGTGCCAGCACCCCCGGGGCAGGGGGTAGGGATGAGCAGTTCTTC. Translated, it gives CASTPGAGGRDEQFF.

The rearrangement uses TRBV19 and TRBJ1-6; no clear D. Trimming removed 3 bases from V and 11 bases from J, with 11 bases in between. There are 13 residues in the CDR3. Germline CDR1 LNHDA, CDR2 SQIVND (reference sequence). In DNA, the CDR3 is TGTGCCAGTAGTATGGGAAGAGATCCACCCCTCCACTTT. This codes for CASSMGRDPPLHF.

This clonotype was detected many times. The J gene is TRBJ1-1, the V gene TRBV12-3 or TRBV12-4; no firm D call. The ends were cut back, 8 bases at V and 0 bases at J, with 16 bases in the middle. CDR3 length: 15 amino acids. Here the CDR3 DNA reads TGTGCCAGCGGCAAATCCGACCGAATGAACACTGAAGCTTTCTTT. Protein product: CASGKSDRMNTEAFF.

Only a few counts were recorded for this clonotype. The chain is built from TRBV28 and TRBJ2-1; unclear D gene. This CDR3 has 15 residues. Trimming left V 1 base short and J 5 bases short, with 12 bases between. Germline assignment: CDR1 MDHEN and CDR2 SYDVKM. For the CDR3, the DNA is TGTGCCAGCAGTTTATCGTTGGAGATAAACAATGAGCAGTTCTTC. Residues: CASSLSLEINNEQFF. Based on the CDR3 plus reference TRBV28 and TRBJ2-1, the full variable domain is DVKVTQSSRYLVKRTGEKVFLECVQDMDHENMFWYRQDPGLGLRLIYFSYDVKMKEKGDIPEGYSVSREKKERFSLILESASTNQTSMYLCASSLSLEINNEQFFGPGTRLTVL.

This chain joins TRBV18 and TRBJ2-7; D may be TRBD1 or TRBD2 (5 bases each). This CDR3 contains 15 residues. The V gene lost 3 bases and the J gene lost 2 bases, with 14 bases spanning the gap. CDR1 is KGHSH, CDR2 LQKENI, per germline. The CDR3 DNA follows: TGTGCCAGCTCACCTGTGGGGACCGCCACCTACGAGCAGTACTTC. Translated: CASSPVGTATYEQYF.

The chain has TRBV20-1 and TRBJ2-4; TRBD2 might be the D (6 bases). The CDR3 loop spans 18 amino acids. Germline assignment: CDR1 DFQATT and CDR2 SNEGSKA (reference sequence). Trimming left V 0 bases short and J 0 bases short, with 18 bases between. The CDR3, as DNA: TGCAGTGCTAGAGATCGGGACGCTACAGCGGGAGCCAAAAACATTCAGTACTTC. This codes for CSARDRDATAGAKNIQYF.

This clonotype was seen at least ten times. The chain combines TRBV28 with TRBJ1-3; D remains unclear. Germline values: CDR1 MDHEN, CDR2 SYDVKM. V was cut by 1 base and J by 0 bases, with 13 bases left in between. CDR3 length equals 17 residues. The CDR3 loop reads CASSLSQSDVSGNTIYF. The CDR3 nucleotides are TGTGCCAGCAGTTTATCGCAGTCAGACGTCTCTGGAAACACCATATATTTT.

Only a few counts were recorded for this clonotype. CDR3 in DNA: TGTGCCAGCAGTTTACCAGGGCGCAATCAGCCCCAGCATTTT. Its protein product is CASSLPGRNQPQHF. This rearrangement joins TRBV28 to TRBJ1-5, with D tentatively TRBD1 (5 bases). The CDR3 totals 14 residues. Per germline, CDR1 MDHEN and CDR2 SYDVKM. V was pared by 2 bases and J by 2 bases, with 7 bases between. Full variable domain (remainder filled in from reference TRBV28 and TRBJ1-5): DVKVTQSSRYLVKRTGEKVFLECVQDMDHENMFWYRQDPGLGLRLIYFSYDVKMKEKGDIPEGYSVSREKKERFSLILESASTNQTSMYLCASSLPGRNQPQHFGDGTRLSIL.

This clonotype was seen ten or more times. V usage is TRBV7-9 and J usage is TRBJ1-2; D not resolved. V lost 0 bases and J 4 bases, leaving 3 bases between the germline ends. The CDR3 extends over 12 amino acids. CDR1 is SEHNR and CDR2 is FQNEAQ in the germline V gene (reference sequence). The CDR3 sequence: CASSLAGYGYTF. CDR3 bases: TGTGCCAGCAGCTTAGCTGGCTATGGCTACACCTTC.

This clonotype has more than one count but fewer than ten. The chain is built from TRBV15 and TRBJ2-7, with D unresolved. CDR3 length: 17 amino acids. The ends were cut back, 0 bases at V and 3 bases at J, with 18 bases in the middle. Germline V CDR1 and CDR2: LNHNV, YYDKDF (reference sequence). The CDR3 spells CATSRDARALKGYEQYF. The CDR3 region has the DNA TGTGCCACCAGCAGAGATGCCCGGGCCCTTAAGGGCTACGAGCAGTACTTC.

This clonotype was recorded many times. This chain joins TRBV7-2 and TRBJ1-4; no definite D call. V dropped 2 bases and J dropped 3 bases, with 7 bases sitting between them. Germline CDR1 reads SGHTA; CDR2 reads FQGNSA. There are 14 residues in the CDR3. The CDR3 nucleotides are TGTGCCAGCAGCTTAAGGGAACCTAATGAAAAACTGTTTTTT. It codes for CASSLREPNEKLFF.

This clonotype has ten or more counts. The V gene is TRBV7-2, the J gene TRBJ2-5; 13 nucleotides match TRBD2. The CDR3 length is 18 residues. V lost 0 bases, J lost 5 bases, and 9 bases stayed unmatched. Germline assignment: CDR1 SGHTA and CDR2 FQGNSA. This CDR3 reads CASSLAPGLAGAAETQYF. CDR3 DNA sequence: TGTGCCAGCAGCTTAGCCCCAGGACTAGCGGGAGCCGCGGAGACCCAGTACTTC.

The sample holds a few counts of this clonotype. The V and J genes are TRBV15 and TRBJ2-1, with 14 bases aligning to TRBD2. Germline lookup yields CDR1 LNHNV and CDR2 YYDKDF (reference sequence). This CDR3 contains 15 residues. Trimming took 0 bases from V and 10 from J; bases not matched to a gene: 2. The CDR3 region has the DNA TGTGCCACCAGCAGAGATCGGACTAGCGGGGGGGAGCAGTTCTTC. The encoded protein is CATSRDRTSGGEQFF. Together with reference TRBV15 and TRBJ2-1, the CDR3 gives the full variable domain: DAMVIQNPRYQVTQFGKPVTLSCSQTLNHNVMYWYQQKSSQAPKLLFHYYDKDFNNEADTPDNFQSRRPNTSFCFLDIRSPGLGDTAMYLCATSRDRTSGGEQFFGPGTRLTVL.

This clonotype was recorded a few times. The chain couples TRBV6-1 to TRBJ2-3; D is undetermined. CDR3 length: 11 amino acids. Trimming pared 6 bases from V and 9 bases from J, leaving 10 bases between. Germline V CDR1 and CDR2: MNHNS, SASEGT. CDR3 coding DNA: TGTGCCAGCAGAAAAGATCTGACGCAGTATTTT. Residues: CASRKDLTQYF.

J is TRBJ2-3 and V is TRBV20-1; D is undetermined. The CDR3 loop spans 14 amino acids. Germline assignment: CDR1 DFQATT and CDR2 SNEGSKA (reference sequence). V was trimmed by 3 bases and J by 2 bases, leaving 12 bases between them. As DNA, the CDR3 is TGCAGTGCTAGGGTTCAAGGGCTCACAGATACGCAGTATTTT. It yields the protein CSARVQGLTDTQYF.

This clonotype showed up many times. The chain has TRBV11-1 and TRBJ1-1; D not certain. The CDR3 has 14 amino acids. The V end was cut by 4 bases, the J end by 10 bases, with 19 bases between. The germline gives CDR1 SGHAT, CDR2 FQDESV (reference sequence). The CDR3 DNA reads TGTGCCAGCAGCTCTACTCAATTATTTTCGGGAGCTTTCTTT. Translating it yields CASSSTQLFSGAFF.

V is TRBV6-6 and J is TRBJ2-7; D remains ambiguous. The CDR3 covers 13 residues. CDR1 and CDR2 from the germline V gene are MNHNY and SVGAGI (reference sequence). Trimming pared 2 bases from V and 3 bases from J, leaving 8 bases between. The CDR3 spells CASSYARIYEQYF. For the CDR3, the DNA is TGTGCCAGCAGTTACGCTAGAATCTACGAGCAGTACTTC.

The genes are TRBV28 and TRBJ2-7, with a tentative D call TRBD1 (6 bases). Per germline, CDR1 MDHEN and CDR2 SYDVKM. CDR3 length equals 14 residues. Trimming took 1 base from V and 5 from J, leaving 12 bases between them. In DNA, the CDR3 is TGTGCCAGCAGTTTATTGGGACAATTCAACGAGCAGTACTTC. Its translation is CASSLLGQFNEQYF.

This rearrangement joins TRBV6-2 or TRBV6-3 to TRBJ1-2; D is unclear. Trimming cost V 6 bases and J 0 bases, with 14 bases left between them. The V gene's germline CDR1 is MNHEY and CDR2 SVGEGT. The length of the CDR3 is 15 residues. Written as DNA, the CDR3 is TGTGCCAGCAGCCCCCGGGCCATCGCTAACTATGGCTACACCTTC. Translated, it gives CASSPRAIANYGYTF.

The rearrangement joins TRBV12-3 or TRBV12-4 to TRBJ2-1, with D tentatively TRBD1 (6 bases). The germline V and J ends were trimmed by 5 bases and 7 bases, with 15 bases remaining between them. This CDR3 has 14 residues. DNA for the CDR3: TGTGCCAGCAGTCAGACCGATAGGGGGAATGAGCAGTTCTTC. This gives the protein CASSQTDRGNEQFF.

This clonotype was seen ten or more times. This chain connects TRBV7-8 to TRBJ2-3; no firm D call. V lost 4 bases and J lost 2, with 13 bases in between. The CDR3 extends over 15 amino acids. Per germline, CDR1 SGHVS and CDR2 FQNEAQ. The CDR3 DNA reads TGTGCCAGCAGCTCCTCTCCTGATACCACAGATACGCAGTATTTT. It yields the protein CASSSSPDTTDTQYF.

This clonotype showed up many times. The chain couples TRBV7-2 to TRBJ2-5, with TRBD2 identical over 7 bases. This CDR3 has 15 amino acids. Germline lookup yields CDR1 SGHTA and CDR2 FQGNSA. The J segment lost 4 bases and the V segment lost 5 bases, leaving 10 bases of the junction unmatched. The CDR3 DNA follows: TGTGCCAGCAGCCCCCGGGGAGGGAGTGGAGAGACCCAGTACTTC. This translates into CASSPRGGSGETQYF.

This clonotype was counted ten times or more. The J gene is TRBJ2-7, the V gene TRBV7-2, with 12 bases aligning to TRBD2. Germline V lookup: CDR1 SGHTA, CDR2 FQGNSA. This CDR3 has 15 residues. V was clipped by 4 bases and J by 3 bases; unmatched bases: 4. The CDR3 region has the DNA TGTGCCAGCAGCTCGGGACTAGCGGGTTTCTACGAGCAGTACTTC. It yields the protein CASSSGLAGFYEQYF.

The chain combines TRBV6-5 with TRBJ1-2; perhaps TRBD1 as D (5 bases). The CDR3 runs 18 residues. Between the trimmed V and J ends, which lost 0 bases and 3 bases, there was a span of 20 bases. In germline, CDR1 is MNHEY, CDR2 SVGAGI. The CDR3 sequence: CASSYSPGRRTVYYGYTF. The CDR3 DNA follows: TGTGCCAGCAGTTACTCCCCGGGACGTAGGACCGTATACTATGGCTACACCTTC.

This clonotype was counted a few times. The chain recombines TRBV9 with TRBJ2-5, with D hard to call. Germline V gives CDR1 SGDLS, CDR2 YYNGEE. The CDR3 consists of 14 residues. Trimming took off 4 bases at V and 5 bases at J, with 15 bases between the two ends. CDR3 residues: CASSPAPQVETQYF. The CDR3 DNA follows: TGTGCCAGCAGCCCGGCCCCCCAAGTGGAGACCCAGTACTTC. Based on the CDR3 plus reference TRBV9 and TRBJ2-5, the full variable domain is DSGVTQTPKHLITATGQRVTLRCSPRSGDLSVYWYQQSLDQGLQFLIQYYNGEERAKGNILERFSAQQFPDLHSELNLSSLELGDSALYFCASSPAPQVETQYFGPGTRLLVL.

To note about this clonotype: Relative to the germline gene, one junction end is altered; a read error may explain this. The chain links TRBV19 to TRBJ2-7, with 11 bases lining up with TRBD2. The CDR3 length is 14 residues. Germline V gives CDR1 LNHDA, CDR2 SQIVND (reference sequence). The CDR3 sequence is CDSSLGLAVDEQYF. The CDR3 DNA is TGTGACAGTAGCCTGGGACTAGCGGTGGACGAGCAGTACTTC.

J is TRBJ1-2 and V is TRBV6-4, with a possible D match to TRBD1 (5 bases). This CDR3 region has 15 residues. Germline CDR1 and CDR2: MRHNA and SNTAGT. Trimming stripped 6 bases from V and 0 bases from J, with 14 bases between. CDR3 loop: CASSATGVSNYGYTF. The CDR3, as DNA: TGTGCCAGCAGCGCAACAGGAGTCTCTAACTATGGCTACACCTTC.

A note on this clonotype: This could be a read error, since a much larger clone is one nucleotide away. The V gene is TRBV7-9, the J gene TRBJ2-2; a weak D match, TRBD1 (6 bases). The germline V gene encodes CDR1 SEHNR and CDR2 FQNEAQ (reference sequence). Trimming took off 3 bases at V and 1 base at J, with 9 bases between the two ends. CDR3 length: 15 residues. The CDR3 spells CASSFRQVNTGELFF. The CDR3 nucleotides read TGTGCCAGCAGCTTTCGACAGGTGAACACCGGGGAGCTGTTTTTT.

V gene TRBV7-2 combines with J gene TRBJ2-3; TRBD2 might be the D (7 bases). The germline V and J ends were trimmed by 3 bases and 0 bases, with 13 bases remaining between them. CDR1 and CDR2 from the germline V gene are SGHTA and FQGNSA. This CDR3 contains 16 residues. CDR3 nucleotides: TGTGCCAGCAGCTTGCTTGGCGGGGGCAGCACAGATACGCAGTATTTT. Its protein is CASSLLGGGSTDTQYF. Filled out from reference TRBV7-2 and TRBJ2-3, the complete variable domain reads GAGVSQSPSNKVTEKGKDVELRCDPISGHTALYWYRQSLGQGLEFLIYFQGNSAPDKSGLPSDRFSAERTGGSVSTLTIQRTQQEDSAVYLCASSLLGGGSTDTQYFGPGTRLTVL.

This sequence joins TRBV12-3 or TRBV12-4 and TRBJ1-3; D may be TRBD1 (6 bases). V was cut by 5 bases and J by 0 bases, with 14 bases left in between. This CDR3 region has 16 residues. In nucleotides, the CDR3 is TGTGCCAGCAGTCCCACACAGGGCATCTCTGGAAACACCATATATTTT. Protein: CASSPTQGISGNTIYF.